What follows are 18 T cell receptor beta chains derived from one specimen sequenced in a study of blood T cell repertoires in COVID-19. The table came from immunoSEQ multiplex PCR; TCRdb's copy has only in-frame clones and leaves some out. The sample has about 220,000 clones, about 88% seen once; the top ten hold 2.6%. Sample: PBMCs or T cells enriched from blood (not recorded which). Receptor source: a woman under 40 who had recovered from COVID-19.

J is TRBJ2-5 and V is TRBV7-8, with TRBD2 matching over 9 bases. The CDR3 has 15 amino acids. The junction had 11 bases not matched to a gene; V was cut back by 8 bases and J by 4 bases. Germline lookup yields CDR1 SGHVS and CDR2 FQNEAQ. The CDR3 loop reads CASSRGGGARETQYF. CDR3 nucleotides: TGTGCCAGCTCGCGGGGCGGGGGGGCCCGAGAGACCCAGTACTTC. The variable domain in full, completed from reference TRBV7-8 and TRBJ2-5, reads GAGVSQSPRYKVAKRGQDVALRCDPISGHVSLFWYQQALGQGPEFLTYFQNEAQLDKSGLPSDRFFAERPEGSVSTLKIQRTQQEDSAVYLCASSRGGGARETQYFGPGTRLLVL.

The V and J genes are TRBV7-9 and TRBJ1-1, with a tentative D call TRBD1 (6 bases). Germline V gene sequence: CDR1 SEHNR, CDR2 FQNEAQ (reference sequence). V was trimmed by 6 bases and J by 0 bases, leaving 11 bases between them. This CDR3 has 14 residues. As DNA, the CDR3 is TGTGCCAGCAGGTCGACAGGAATGAACACTGAAGCTTTCTTT. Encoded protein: CASRSTGMNTEAFF.

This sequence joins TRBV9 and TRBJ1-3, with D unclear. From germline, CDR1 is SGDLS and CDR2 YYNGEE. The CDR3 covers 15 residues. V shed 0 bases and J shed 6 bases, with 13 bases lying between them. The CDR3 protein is CASSVGGFMENTIYF. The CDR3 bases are TGTGCCAGCAGCGTAGGAGGGTTTATGGAAAACACCATATATTTT.

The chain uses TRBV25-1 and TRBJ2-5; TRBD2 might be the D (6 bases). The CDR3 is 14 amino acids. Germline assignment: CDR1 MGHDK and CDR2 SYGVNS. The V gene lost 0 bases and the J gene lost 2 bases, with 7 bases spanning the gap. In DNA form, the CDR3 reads TGTGCCAGCAGTGAATATGGGACTCAAGAGACCCAGTACTTC. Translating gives CASSEYGTQETQYF.

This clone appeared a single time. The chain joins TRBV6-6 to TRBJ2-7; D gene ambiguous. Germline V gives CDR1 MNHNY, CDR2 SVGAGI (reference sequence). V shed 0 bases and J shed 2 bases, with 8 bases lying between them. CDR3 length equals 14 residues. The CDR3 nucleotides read TGTGCCAGCAGTTACTCGAAGCTAACCTACGAGCAGTACTTC. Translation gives CASSYSKLTYEQYF.

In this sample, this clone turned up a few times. CDR3 protein: CASRRGLAGITDTQYF. The CDR3, as DNA: TGTGCCAGCAGACGGGGACTAGCGGGGATCACAGATACGCAGTATTTT. The rearrangement links TRBV5-8 to TRBJ2-3; 13 bases agree with TRBD2. Germline V gene data show CDR1 as SGHTS and CDR2 as YDEGEE. Trimming took 5 bases from V and 2 from J; bases not matched to a gene: 5. This CDR3 is built from 16 residues.

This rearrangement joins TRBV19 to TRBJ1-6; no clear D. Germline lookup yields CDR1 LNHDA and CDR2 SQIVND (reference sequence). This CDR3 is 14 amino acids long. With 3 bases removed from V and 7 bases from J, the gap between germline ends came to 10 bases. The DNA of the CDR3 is TGTGCCAGTAGTATTTCGGGTCCCAATTCACCCCTCCACTTT. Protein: CASSISGPNSPLHF.

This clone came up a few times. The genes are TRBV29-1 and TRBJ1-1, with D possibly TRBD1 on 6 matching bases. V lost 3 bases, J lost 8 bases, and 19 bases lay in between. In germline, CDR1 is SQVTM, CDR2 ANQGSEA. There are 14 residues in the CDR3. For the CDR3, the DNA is TGCAGCGTTGATATTGGGGGCAGGGGTGAAGAAGCTTTCTTT. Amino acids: CSVDIGGRGEEAFF.

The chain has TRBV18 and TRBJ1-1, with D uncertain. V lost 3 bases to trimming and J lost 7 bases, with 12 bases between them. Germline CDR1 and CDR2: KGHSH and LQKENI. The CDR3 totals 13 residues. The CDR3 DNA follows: TGTGCCAGCTCACCGGGTGAGGGTGTTGAAGCTTTCTTT. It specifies CASSPGEGVEAFF. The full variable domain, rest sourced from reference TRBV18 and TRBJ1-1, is NAGVMQNPRHLVRRRGQEARLRCSPMKGHSHVYWYRQLPEEGLKFMVYLQKENIIDESGMPKERFSAEFPKEGPSILRIQQVVRGDSAAYFCASSPGEGVEAFFGQGTRLTVV.

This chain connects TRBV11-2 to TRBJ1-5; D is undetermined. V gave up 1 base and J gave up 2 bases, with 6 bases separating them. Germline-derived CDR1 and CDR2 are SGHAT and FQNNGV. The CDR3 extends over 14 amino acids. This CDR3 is CASSLVGGNQPQHF. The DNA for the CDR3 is TGTGCCAGCAGCTTAGTGGGCGGCAATCAGCCCCAGCATTTT.

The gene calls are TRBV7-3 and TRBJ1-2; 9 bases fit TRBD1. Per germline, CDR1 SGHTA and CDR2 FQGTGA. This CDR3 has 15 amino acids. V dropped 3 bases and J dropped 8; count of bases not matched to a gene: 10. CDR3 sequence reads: CASSLDRDRASGYTF. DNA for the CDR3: TGTGCCAGCAGCTTGGACCGGGACAGGGCTTCGGGCTACACCTTC.

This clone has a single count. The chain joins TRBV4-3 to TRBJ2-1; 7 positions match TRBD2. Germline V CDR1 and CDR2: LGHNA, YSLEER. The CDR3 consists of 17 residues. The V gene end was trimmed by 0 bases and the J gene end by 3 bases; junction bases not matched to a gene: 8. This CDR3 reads CASSQEGGGNYYNEQFF. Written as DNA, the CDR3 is TGCGCCAGCAGCCAAGAAGGCGGGGGAAACTACTACAATGAGCAGTTCTTC.

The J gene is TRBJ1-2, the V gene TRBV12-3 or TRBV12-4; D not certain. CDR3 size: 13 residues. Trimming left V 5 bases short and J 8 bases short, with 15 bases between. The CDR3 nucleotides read TGTGCCAGCAGTACCGGGAATGATTTAGGCTACACCTTC. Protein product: CASSTGNDLGYTF.

The CDR3 sequence: CASSLRGHGTDTQYF. For the CDR3, the DNA is TGTGCCAGCAGCTTAAGGGGTCACGGCACAGATACGCAGTATTTT. The chain carries TRBV11-1 and TRBJ2-3; D might be TRBD1 (5 bases). Trimming removed 2 bases at V and 1 base at J, with 10 bases between. CDR3 size: 15 residues. Germline V CDR1 and CDR2: SGHAT, FQDESV (reference sequence).

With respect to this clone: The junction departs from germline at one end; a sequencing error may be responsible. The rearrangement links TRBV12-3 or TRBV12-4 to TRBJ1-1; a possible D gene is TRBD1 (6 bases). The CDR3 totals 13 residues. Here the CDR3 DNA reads TGTGCCAGCAGTTTCTCCCGGGACACGGAAGCTTTCTTT. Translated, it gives CASSFSRDTEAFF.

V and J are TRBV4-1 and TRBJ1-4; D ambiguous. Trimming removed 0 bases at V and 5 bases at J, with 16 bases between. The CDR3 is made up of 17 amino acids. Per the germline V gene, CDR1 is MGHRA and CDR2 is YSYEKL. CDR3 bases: TGCGCCAGCAGCCAAGAGCCTCCGGGATTGCCAAATGAAAAACTGTTTTTT. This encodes CASSQEPPGLPNEKLFF.

The DNA of the CDR3 is TGCGCCAGCAGCTTGGACCTCCCGGGAACAGATACGCAGTATTTT. It translates to CASSLDLPGTDTQYF. The chain uses TRBV5-1 and TRBJ2-3, with a weak D call TRBD2 (5 bases). The V end was cut by 0 bases, the J end by 3 bases, with 11 bases between. Germline lookup yields CDR1 SGHRS and CDR2 YFSETQ. The CDR3 is made up of 15 amino acids.

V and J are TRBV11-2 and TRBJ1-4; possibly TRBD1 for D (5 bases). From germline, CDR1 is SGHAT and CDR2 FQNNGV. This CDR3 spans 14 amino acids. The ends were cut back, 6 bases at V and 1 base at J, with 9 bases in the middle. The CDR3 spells CASRSQGTNEKLFF. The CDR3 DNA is TGTGCCAGCAGATCCCAGGGAACTAATGAAAAACTGTTTTTT.